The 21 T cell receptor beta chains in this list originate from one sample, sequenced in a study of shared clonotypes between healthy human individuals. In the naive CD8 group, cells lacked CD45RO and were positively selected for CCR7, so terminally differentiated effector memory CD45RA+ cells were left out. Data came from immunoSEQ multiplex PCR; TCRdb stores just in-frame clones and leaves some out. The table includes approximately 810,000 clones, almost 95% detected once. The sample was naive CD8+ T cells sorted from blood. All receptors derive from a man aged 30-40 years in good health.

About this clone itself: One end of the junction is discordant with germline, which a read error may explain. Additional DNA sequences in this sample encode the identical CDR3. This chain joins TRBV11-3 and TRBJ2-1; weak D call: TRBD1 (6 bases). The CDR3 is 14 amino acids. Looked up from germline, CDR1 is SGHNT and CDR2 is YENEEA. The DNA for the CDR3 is TGTGCTAGCAGCTTTGGGGGCGGCTACAATGAGCAGTTCTTC. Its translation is CASSFGGGYNEQFF. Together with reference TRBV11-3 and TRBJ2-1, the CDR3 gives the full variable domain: EAGVVQSPRYKIIEKKQPVAFWCNPISGHNTLYWYLQNLGQGPELLIRYENEEAVDDSQLPKDRFSAERLKGVDSTLKIQPAELGDSAVYLCASSFGGGYNEQFFGPGTRLTVL.

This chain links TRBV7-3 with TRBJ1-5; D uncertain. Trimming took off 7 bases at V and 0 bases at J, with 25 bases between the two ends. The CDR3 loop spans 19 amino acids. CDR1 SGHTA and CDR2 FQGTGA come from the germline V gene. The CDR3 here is CASTTKGRRTQNSNQPQHF. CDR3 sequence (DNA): TGTGCCAGCACCACTAAGGGCAGGCGAACTCAAAATAGCAATCAGCCCCAGCATTTT.

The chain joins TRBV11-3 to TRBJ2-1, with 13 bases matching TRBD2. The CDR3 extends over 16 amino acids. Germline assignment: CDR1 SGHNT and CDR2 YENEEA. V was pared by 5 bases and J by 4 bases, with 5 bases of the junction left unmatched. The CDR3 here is CASSPGLAGSYNEQFF. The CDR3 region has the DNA TGTGCCAGCAGCCCGGGACTAGCGGGAAGTTACAATGAGCAGTTCTTC.

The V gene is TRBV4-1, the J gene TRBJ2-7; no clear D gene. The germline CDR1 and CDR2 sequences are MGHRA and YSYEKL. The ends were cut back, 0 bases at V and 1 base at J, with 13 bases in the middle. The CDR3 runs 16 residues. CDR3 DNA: TGCGCCAGCAGCCAAGATAGTCTAATACCGTCCTACGAGCAGTACTTC. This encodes CASSQDSLIPSYEQYF.

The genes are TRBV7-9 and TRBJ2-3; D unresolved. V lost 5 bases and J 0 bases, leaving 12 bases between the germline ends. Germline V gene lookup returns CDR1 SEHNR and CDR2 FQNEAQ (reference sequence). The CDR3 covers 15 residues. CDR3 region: CASSATLDSTDTQYF. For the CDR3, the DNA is TGTGCCAGCAGCGCAACCTTAGACAGCACAGATACGCAGTATTTT.

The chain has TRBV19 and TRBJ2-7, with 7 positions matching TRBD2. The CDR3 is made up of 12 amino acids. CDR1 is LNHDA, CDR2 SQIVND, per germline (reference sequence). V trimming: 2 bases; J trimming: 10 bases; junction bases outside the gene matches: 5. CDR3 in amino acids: CASSIPGRGQYF. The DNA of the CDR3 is TGTGCCAGTAGTATACCGGGGAGGGGACAGTACTTC.

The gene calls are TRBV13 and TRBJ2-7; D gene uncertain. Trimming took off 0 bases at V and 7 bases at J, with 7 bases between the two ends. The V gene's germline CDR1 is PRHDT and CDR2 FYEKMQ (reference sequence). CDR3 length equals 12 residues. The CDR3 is CASSLGRWEQYF. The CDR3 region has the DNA TGTGCCAGCAGCTTAGGCCGGTGGGAGCAGTACTTC.

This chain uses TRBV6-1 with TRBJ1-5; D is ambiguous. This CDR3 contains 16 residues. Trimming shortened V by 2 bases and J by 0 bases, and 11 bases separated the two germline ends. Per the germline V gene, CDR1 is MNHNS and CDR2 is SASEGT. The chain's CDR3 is CASSEFYQYSNQPQHF. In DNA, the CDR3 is TGTGCCAGCAGTGAATTCTATCAATATAGCAATCAGCCCCAGCATTTT.

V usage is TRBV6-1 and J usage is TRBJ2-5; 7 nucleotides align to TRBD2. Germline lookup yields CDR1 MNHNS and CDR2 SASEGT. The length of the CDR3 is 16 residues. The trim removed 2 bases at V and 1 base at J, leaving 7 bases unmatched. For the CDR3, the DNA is TGTGCCAGCAGTGAATTCTGGCGGGAGCTCCAAGAGACCCAGTACTTC. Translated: CASSEFWRELQETQYF.

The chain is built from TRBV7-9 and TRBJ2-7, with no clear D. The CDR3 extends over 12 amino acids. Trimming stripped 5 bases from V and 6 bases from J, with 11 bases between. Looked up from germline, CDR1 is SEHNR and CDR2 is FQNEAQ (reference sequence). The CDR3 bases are TGTGCCAGCAGCCCTGGGTCACTCGAGCAGTACTTC. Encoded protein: CASSPGSLEQYF. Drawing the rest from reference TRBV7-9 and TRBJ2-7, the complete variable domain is DTGVSQNPRHKITKRGQNVTFRCDPISEHNRLYWYRQTLGQGPEFLTYFQNEAQLEKSRLLSDRFSAERPKGSFSTLEIQRTEQGDSAMYLCASSPGSLEQYFGPGTRLTVT.

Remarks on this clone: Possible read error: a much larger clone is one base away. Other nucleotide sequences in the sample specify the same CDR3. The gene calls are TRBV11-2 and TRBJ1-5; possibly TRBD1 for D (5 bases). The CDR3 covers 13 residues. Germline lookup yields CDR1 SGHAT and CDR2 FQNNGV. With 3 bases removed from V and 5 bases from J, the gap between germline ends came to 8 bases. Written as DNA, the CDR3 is TGTGCCAGCAGCTTGTGGGGGGATCAGCCCCAGCATTTT. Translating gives CASSLWGDQPQHF.

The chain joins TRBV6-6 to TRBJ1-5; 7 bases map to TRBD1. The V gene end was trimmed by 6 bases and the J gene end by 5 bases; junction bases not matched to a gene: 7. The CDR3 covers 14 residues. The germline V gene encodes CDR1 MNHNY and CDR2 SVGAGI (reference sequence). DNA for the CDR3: TGTGCCAGCAGCTGGACAGGACTCCATCAGCCCCAGCATTTT. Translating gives CASSWTGLHQPQHF.

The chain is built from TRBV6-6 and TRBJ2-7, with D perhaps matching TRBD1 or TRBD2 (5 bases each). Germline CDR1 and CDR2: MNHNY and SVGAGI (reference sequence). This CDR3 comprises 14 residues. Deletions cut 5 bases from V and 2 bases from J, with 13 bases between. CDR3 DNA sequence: TGTGCCAGCAGTCCCCGGGACGTAACCTACGAGCAGTACTTC. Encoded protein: CASSPRDVTYEQYF.

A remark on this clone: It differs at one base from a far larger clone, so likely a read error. CDR3 DNA sequence: TGTGCCAGCAGCCCCCAACGGAACACTGAAGCTTTCTTT. The encoded protein is CASSPQRNTEAFF. The rearrangement joins TRBV11-1 to TRBJ1-1; D gene unclear. Trimming stripped 5 bases from V and 1 base from J, with 8 bases between. This CDR3 region has 13 residues. Per the germline V gene, CDR1 is SGHAT and CDR2 is FQDESV (reference sequence).

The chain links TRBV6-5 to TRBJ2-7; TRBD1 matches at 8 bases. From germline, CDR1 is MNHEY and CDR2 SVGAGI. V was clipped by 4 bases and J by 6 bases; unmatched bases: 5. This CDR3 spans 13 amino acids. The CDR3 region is CASSFGTGGEQYF. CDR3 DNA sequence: TGTGCCAGCAGTTTCGGGACAGGAGGCGAGCAGTACTTC.

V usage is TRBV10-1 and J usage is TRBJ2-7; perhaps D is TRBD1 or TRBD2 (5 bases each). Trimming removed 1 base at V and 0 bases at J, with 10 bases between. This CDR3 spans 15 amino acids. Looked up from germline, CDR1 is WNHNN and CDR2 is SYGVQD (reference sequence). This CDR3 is CASSEYRGTSYEQYF. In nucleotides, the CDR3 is TGCGCCAGCAGTGAGTATCGTGGGACCTCCTACGAGCAGTACTTC.

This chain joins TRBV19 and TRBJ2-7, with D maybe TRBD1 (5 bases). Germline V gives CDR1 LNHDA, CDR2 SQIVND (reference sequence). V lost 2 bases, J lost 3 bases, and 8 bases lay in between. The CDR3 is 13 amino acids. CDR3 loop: CASSIITGYEQYF. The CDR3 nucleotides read TGTGCCAGTAGTATAATTACAGGCTACGAGCAGTACTTC.

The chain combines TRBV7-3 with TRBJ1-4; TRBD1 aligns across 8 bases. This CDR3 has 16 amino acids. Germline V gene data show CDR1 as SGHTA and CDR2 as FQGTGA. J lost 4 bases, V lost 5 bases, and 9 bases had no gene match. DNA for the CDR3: TGTGCCAGCAGCAAGGGACAGGTAAGTGGTAATGAAAAACTGTTTTTT. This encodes CASSKGQVSGNEKLFF.

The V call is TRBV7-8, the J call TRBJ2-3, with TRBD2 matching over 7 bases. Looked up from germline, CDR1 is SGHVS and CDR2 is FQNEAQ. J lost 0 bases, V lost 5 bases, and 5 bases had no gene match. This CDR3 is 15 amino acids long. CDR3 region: CASSPLAESTDTQYF. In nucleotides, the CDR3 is TGTGCCAGCAGCCCCCTAGCGGAAAGCACAGATACGCAGTATTTT.

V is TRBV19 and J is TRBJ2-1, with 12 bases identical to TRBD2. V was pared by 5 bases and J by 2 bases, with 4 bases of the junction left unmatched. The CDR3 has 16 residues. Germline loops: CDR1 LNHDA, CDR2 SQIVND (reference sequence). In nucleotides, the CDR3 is TGTGCCAGTAGTTGGCGACTAGCGGGAGCCTACAATGAGCAGTTCTTC. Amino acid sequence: CASSWRLAGAYNEQFF.

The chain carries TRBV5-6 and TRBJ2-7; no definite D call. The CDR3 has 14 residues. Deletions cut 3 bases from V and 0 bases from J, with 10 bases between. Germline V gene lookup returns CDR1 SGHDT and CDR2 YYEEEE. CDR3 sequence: CASSSFASSYEQYF. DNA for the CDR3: TGTGCCAGCAGCTCATTCGCATCCTCCTACGAGCAGTACTTC.